This T cell receptor (beta chain) emerged from a study of shared clonotypes between healthy human individuals. Study conclusions and caveats: A reduction in generation probabilities was seen for non-shared clonotypes relative to those shared by all four donors.

Clones were read by immunoSEQ multiplex PCR, and TCRdb kept only the in-frame ones, dropping some. The profile shows fewer than 3 million clones, 85% to 95% of them singletons. Regarding this clone: Its specificity is unknown.

This CDR3 is built from 15 residues. Trimming stripped 0 bases from V and 4 bases from J, with 11 bases between. Germline loops: CDR1 SGHNT, CDR2 YYREEE (reference sequence). The J gene is TRBJ2-1, the V gene TRBV5-4; no definite D call. Sequenced: naive CD4+ T cells from PBMCs. Subset denoted: CD45RA+ positively selected. The sequence came from a man in his late teens or twenties in good health. Some clones in this sample may be carry-over from other donors' samples. The CDR3 sequence is CASSLGAPRYNEQFF. The CDR3 nucleotides are TGTGCCAGCAGCTTGGGCGCCCCTCGTTACAATGAGCAGTTCTTC.